One T cell receptor (beta chain) is described in this entry. V dropped 6 bases and J dropped 6 bases, with 12 bases sitting between them. CDR1 is MRHNA, CDR2 SNTAGT, per germline. This CDR3 has 13 residues. The data were obtained in a study of blood T cell repertoires in COVID-19. The overall study: Material from acute and convalescent COVID-19 was sourced from the United States, Italy and Spain. T cells, B-cell-depleted T cells, or PBMCs supplied cDNA or gDNA.

Per the authors' pipeline: Amplifying reference gene primers gave estimates of nucleated cell counts. Libraries were prepared by immunoSEQ multiplex PCR; TCRdb keeps only in-frame clonotypes and omits some of them. That table is the source of V, J and clone size, and D and trimming were worked out from the DNA. The top ten hold about 2.5% of the sample, which has around 140,000 clones, over 80% seen once. This chain connects TRBV6-4 to TRBJ2-1, with a weak D call TRBD1 (5 bases). Input material: peripheral blood. This sequence was found in a man aged 45-65 years with active COVID-19. This chain's CDR3 is CASSWGWGNEQFF. For the CDR3, the DNA is TGTGCCAGCAGCTGGGGCTGGGGCAATGAGCAGTTCTTC.